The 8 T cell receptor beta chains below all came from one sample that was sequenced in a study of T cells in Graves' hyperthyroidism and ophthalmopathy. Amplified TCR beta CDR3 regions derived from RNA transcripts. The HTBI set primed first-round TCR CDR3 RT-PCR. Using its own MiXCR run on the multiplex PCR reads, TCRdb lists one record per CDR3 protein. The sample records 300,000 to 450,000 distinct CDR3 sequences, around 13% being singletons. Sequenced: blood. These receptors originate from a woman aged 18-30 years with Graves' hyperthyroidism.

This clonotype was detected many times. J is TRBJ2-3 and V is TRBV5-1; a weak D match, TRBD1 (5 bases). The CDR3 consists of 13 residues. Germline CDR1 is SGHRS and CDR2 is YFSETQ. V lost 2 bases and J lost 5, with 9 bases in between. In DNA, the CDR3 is TGCGCCAGCAGCTTAGCAAGGGGAGATACGCAGTATTTT. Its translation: CASSLARGDTQYF.

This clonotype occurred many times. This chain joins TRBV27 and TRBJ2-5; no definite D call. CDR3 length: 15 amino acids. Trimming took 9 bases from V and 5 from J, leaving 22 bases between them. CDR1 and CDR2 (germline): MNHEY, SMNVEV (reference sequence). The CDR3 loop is CASFEESRFRETQYF. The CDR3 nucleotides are TGTGCCAGTTTTGAGGAGTCCCGATTCCGGGAGACCCAGTACTTC.

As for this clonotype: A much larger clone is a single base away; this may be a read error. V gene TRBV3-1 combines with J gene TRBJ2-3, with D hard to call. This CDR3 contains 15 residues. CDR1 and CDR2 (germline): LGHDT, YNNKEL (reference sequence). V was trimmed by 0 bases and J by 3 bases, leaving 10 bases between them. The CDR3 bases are TGTGCCAGCAGCCAAGACAGAACCATTACAGATACGCAGTATTTT. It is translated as CASSQDRTITDTQYF.

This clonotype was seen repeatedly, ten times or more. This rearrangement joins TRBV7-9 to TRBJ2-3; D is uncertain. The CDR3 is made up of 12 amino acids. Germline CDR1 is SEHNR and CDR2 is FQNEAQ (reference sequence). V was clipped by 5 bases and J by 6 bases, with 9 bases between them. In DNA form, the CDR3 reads TGTGCCAGCAGCCCCCATCCGGATACGCAGTATTTT. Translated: CASSPHPDTQYF.

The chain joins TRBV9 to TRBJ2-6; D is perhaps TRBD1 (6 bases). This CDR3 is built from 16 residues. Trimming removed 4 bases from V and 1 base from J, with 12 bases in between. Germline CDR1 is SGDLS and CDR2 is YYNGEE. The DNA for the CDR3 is TGTGCCAGCAGCCTAACCAGGGGTTCTGGGGCCAACGTCCTGACTTTC. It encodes CASSLTRGSGANVLTF.

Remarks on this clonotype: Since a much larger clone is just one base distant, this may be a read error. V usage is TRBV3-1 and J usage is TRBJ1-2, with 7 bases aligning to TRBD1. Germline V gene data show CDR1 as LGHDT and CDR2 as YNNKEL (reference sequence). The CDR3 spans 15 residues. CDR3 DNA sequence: TGTGGCAGCAGCCAAGAGACAGGGCTAGGCTATGGCTACACCTTC. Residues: CGSSQETGLGYGYTF. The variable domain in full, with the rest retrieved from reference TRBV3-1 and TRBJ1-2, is DTAVSQTPKYLVTQMGNDKSIKCEQNLGHDTMYWYKQDSKKFLKIMFSYNNKELIINETVPNRFSPKSPDKAHLNLHINSLELGDSAVYFCGSSQETGLGYGYTFGSGTRLTVV.

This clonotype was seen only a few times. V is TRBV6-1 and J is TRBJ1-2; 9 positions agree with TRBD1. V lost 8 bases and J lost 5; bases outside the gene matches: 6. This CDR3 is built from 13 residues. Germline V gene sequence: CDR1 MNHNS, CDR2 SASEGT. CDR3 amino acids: CASYSDRGYGYTF. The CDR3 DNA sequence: TGTGCCAGCTATTCCGACAGGGGGTATGGCTACACCTTC.

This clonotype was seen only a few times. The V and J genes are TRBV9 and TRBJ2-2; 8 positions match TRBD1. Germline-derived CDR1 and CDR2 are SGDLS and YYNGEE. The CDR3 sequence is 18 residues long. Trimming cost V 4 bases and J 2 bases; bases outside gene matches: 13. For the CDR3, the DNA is TGTGCCAGCAGCACTACGGCCACAGGGGGGCTCAACACCGGGGAGCTGTTTTTT. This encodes CASSTTATGGLNTGELFF.